The TCR beta chain described here comes from a study of shared clonotypes between healthy human individuals. Whole-study findings and limits: Generation probability values for non-shared clonotypes were lower than those for clonotypes shared by all four donors.

For this clone: Its antigen is not known.

In the sorted-subset replicate PCRs, 200 ng DNA, tens of thousands of T cell genomes, was used. Per the study methods: Without quality scores, immunoSEQ junctional reads could not be filtered like full-length reads. Sequencing used immunoSEQ multiplex PCR; TCRdb keeps in-frame clones, though not all of them. D and trimming were read from the DNA, whereas the V and J calls and clone size are those reported in that table. Of approximately 99,000 clones listed, around 68% were seen once; the top ten hold approximately 25%. The clonotype comes from a woman aged 25 to 39 in good health. Source material: memory CD8+ T cells sorted from blood. This sample's subset: CD45RO+ cells pooled with CCR7-negative TemRA cells.

This CDR3 is CASSLRQGVTGELFF. The CDR3 DNA reads TGTGCCAGCAGTTTAAGGCAGGGTGTTACCGGGGAGCTGTTTTTT. The chain is built from TRBV28 and TRBJ2-2; the D gene is possibly TRBD1 (5 bases). CDR1 and CDR2 (germline): MDHEN, SYDVKM. The V end was cut by 2 bases, the J end by 5 bases, with 12 bases between. The CDR3 loop spans 15 amino acids.